Below are 3 T cell receptor beta chains sequenced from a single sample in a study of CD8 T cells in Susac syndrome. RNA in amounts of roughly 0.5 to 1 ug was reverse transcribed with random hexamers. TCRdb called the immunoSEQ multiplex PCR reads again in MiXCR, with one record for every CDR3 protein. The table lists about 89,000 distinct CDR3 sequences, about 93% of them singletons. Sequencing used CD8+ T cells from PBMCs. The receptor source for this set is a human donor in good health.

This clonotype was recorded once. This sequence joins TRBV27 and TRBJ1-1; 9 bases map to TRBD1. Trimming cost V 5 bases and J 4 bases; bases outside gene matches: 5. CDR3 length equals 14 residues. Per the germline V gene, CDR1 is MNHEY and CDR2 is SMNVEV (reference sequence). The CDR3 region is CASSSRDRVTEAFF. The CDR3 DNA sequence: TGTGCCAGCAGTAGCCGGGACAGGGTCACTGAAGCTTTCTTT.

The CDR3: CASRHTGGLNTEAFF. The CDR3, as DNA: TGCGCCAGCAGGCATACAGGGGGGTTGAACACTGAAGCTTTCTTT. This chain uses TRBV4-1 with TRBJ1-1, with 8 bases lining up with TRBD1. This CDR3 has 15 amino acids. V was clipped by 6 bases and J by 0 bases; unmatched bases: 6. Germline V lookup: CDR1 MGHRA, CDR2 YSYEKL.

CDR3 in amino acids: CATSTTGYNTEAFF. The CDR3 region has the DNA TGTGCCACCAGCACCACAGGGTATAACACTGAAGCTTTCTTT. The rearrangement links TRBV15 to TRBJ1-1; TRBD1 might be the D (6 bases). Germline CDR1 is LNHNV and CDR2 is YYDKDF (reference sequence). Deletions cut 4 bases from V and 2 bases from J, with 11 bases between. The length of the CDR3 is 14 residues.